This T cell receptor (beta chain) was retrieved from a study of blood T cell repertoires in COVID-19. As for the study in general: In each case, the material was cDNA or gDNA derived from T cells, B-cell-depleted T cells, or PBMCs.

TCRdb's table, derived via immunoSEQ multiplex PCR, lists solely in-frame clones and lacks some. The sample contains 200,000 to 250,000 clones, approximately 83% of which appear only once. CDR3 length: 15 residues. V shed 3 bases and J 2 bases; nucleotides not matched to a gene: 4. Germline CDR1 LGHDT, CDR2 YNNKEL (reference sequence). The receptor was derived from a woman younger than 45 who had recovered from COVID-19. The rearrangement joins TRBV3-1 (or the pseudogene TRBV3-2) to TRBJ2-5, with TRBD2 matching over 9 bases. The sequenced material came from peripheral blood. The chain's CDR3 is CASSQPTSGQETQYF. The CDR3 bases are TGTGCCAGCAGCCAGCCGACTAGCGGTCAAGAGACCCAGTACTTC.